The TCR beta chain described here comes from a study of T cell responses to AZD1222 COVID-19 vaccine. Data came from immunoSEQ multiplex PCR; TCRdb stores just in-frame clones and leaves some out. The sample contains 86,000 or so clones, 90% of which appear only once. Germline lookup yields CDR1 SEHNR and CDR2 FQNEAQ (reference sequence). The CDR3 has 13 residues. Trimming removed 5 bases from V and 7 bases from J, with 14 bases in between. This chain joins TRBV7-9 and TRBJ1-2, with D tentatively TRBD1 (5 bases). The receptor's source is an adult in good health. The specimen was peripheral blood, collected on day 0 of AZD1222 vaccination. CDR3 nucleotides: TGTGCCAGCAGCCAGGGTGGTCTTTTTGGCTACACCTTC. It translates to CASSQGGLFGYTF.